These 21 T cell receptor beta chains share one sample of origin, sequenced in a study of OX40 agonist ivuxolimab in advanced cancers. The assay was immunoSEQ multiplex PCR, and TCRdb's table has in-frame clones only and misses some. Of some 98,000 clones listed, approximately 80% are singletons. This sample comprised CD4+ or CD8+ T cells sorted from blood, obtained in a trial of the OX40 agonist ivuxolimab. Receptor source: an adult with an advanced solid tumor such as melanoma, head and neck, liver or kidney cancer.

The CDR3 nucleotides are TGTGCCAGCGGGGTCATCGGGGGATCCTACGAGCAGTACTTC. Translated: CASGVIGGSYEQYF. The V gene is TRBV27, the J gene TRBJ2-7; D might be TRBD2 (6 bases). Germline CDR1 MNHEY, CDR2 SMNVEV (reference sequence). The length of the CDR3 is 14 residues. The V and J ends lost 8 bases and 1 base respectively, with 15 bases between them.

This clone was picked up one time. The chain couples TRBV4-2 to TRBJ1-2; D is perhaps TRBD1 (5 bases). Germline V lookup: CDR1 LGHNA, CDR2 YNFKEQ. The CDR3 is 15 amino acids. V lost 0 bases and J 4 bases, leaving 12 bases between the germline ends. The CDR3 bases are TGTGCCAGCAGCCAAGAAAGTGACAGTCTCTATGGCTACACCTTC. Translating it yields CASSQESDSLYGYTF.

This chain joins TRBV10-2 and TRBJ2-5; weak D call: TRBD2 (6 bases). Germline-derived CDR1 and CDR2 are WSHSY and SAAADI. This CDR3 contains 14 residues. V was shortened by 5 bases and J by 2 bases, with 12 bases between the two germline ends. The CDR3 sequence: CASSRDLIQETQYF. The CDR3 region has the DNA TGCGCCAGCAGTAGGGACTTAATTCAAGAGACCCAGTACTTC.

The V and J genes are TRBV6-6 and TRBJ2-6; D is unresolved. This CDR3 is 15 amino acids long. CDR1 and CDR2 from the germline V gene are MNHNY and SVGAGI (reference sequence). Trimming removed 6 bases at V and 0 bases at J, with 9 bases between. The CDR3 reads CASRGTYSGANVLTF. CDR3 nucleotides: TGTGCCAGCAGAGGAACCTACTCTGGGGCCAACGTCCTGACTTTC.

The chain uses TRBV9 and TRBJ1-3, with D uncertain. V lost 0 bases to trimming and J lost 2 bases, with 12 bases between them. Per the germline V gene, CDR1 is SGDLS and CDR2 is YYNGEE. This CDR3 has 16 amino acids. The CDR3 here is CASSVDPHGTGNTIYF. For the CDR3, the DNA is TGTGCCAGCAGCGTAGACCCTCACGGGACTGGAAACACCATATATTTT.

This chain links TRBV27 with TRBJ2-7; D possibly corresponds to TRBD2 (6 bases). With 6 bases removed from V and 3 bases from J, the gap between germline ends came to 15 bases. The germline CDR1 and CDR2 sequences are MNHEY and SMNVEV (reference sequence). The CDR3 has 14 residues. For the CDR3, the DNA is TGTGCCAGCAGCCCCGGGGGAACTGACTACGAGCAGTACTTC. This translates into CASSPGGTDYEQYF.

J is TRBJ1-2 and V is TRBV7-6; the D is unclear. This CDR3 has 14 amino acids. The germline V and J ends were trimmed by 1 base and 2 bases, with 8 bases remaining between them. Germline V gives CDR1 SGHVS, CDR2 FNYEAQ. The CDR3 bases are TGTGCCAGCAGCTTAGTTTCAGAGAACTATGGCTACACCTTC. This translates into CASSLVSENYGYTF. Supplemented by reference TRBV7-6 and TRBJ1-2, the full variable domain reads GAGVSQSPRYKVTKRGQDVALRCDPISGHVSLYWYRQALGQGPEFLTYFNYEAQQDKSGLPNDRFSAERPEGSISTLTIQRTEQRDSAMYRCASSLVSENYGYTFGSGTRLTVV.

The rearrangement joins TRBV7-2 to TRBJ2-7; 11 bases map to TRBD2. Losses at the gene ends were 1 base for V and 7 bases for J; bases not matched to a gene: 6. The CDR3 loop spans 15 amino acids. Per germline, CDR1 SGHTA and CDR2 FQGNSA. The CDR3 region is CASSLVAGGAWEQYF. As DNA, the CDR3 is TGTGCCAGCAGCTTAGTAGCGGGGGGGGCCTGGGAGCAGTACTTC.

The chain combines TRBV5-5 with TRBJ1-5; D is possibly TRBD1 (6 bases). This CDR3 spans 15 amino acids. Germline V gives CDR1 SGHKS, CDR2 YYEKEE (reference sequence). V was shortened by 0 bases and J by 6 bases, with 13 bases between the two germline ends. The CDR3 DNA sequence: TGTGCCAGCAGCTTGGCAGGGGACGGGATTCAGCCCCAGCATTTT. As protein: CASSLAGDGIQPQHF.

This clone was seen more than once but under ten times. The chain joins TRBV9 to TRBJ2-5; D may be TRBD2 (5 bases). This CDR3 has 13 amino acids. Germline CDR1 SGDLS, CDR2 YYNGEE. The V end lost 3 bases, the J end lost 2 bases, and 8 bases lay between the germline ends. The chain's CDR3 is CASSGVAQETQYF. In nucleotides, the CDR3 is TGTGCCAGCAGCGGGGTAGCGCAAGAGACCCAGTACTTC.

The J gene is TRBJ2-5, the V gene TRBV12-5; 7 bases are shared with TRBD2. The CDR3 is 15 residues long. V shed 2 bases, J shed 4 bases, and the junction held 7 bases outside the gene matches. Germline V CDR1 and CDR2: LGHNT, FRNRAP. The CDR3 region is CASGLPLGGIETQYF. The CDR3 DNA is TGTGCTAGTGGTTTGCCCCTGGGGGGGATAGAGACCCAGTACTTC.

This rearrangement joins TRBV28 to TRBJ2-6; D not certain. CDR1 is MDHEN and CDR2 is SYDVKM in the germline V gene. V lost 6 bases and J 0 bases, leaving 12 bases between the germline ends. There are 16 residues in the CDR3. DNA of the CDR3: TGTGCCAGCAGCCACGGACGGAGCTCTGGGGCCAACGTCCTGACTTTC. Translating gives CASSHGRSSGANVLTF.

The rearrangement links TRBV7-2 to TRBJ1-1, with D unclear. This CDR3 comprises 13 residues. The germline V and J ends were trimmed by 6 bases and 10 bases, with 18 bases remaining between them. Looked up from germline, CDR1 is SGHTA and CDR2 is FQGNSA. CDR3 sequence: CASSNGRVSVAFF. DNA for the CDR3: TGTGCCAGCAGTAACGGACGAGTCAGCGTAGCTTTCTTT.

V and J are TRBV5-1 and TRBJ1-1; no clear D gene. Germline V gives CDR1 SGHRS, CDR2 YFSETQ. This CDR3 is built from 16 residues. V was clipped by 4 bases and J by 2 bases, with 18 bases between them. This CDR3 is CASSRMGSAVNTEAFF. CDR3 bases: TGCGCCAGCAGCCGAATGGGAAGTGCAGTAAACACTGAAGCTTTCTTT.

The CDR3 loop reads CASSPRTSGGDTDTQYF. The CDR3 bases are TGTGCCAGCAGCCCGAGGACTAGCGGGGGGGACACAGATACGCAGTATTTT. The genes are TRBV14 and TRBJ2-3, with 15 bases that match TRBD2. Germline assignment: CDR1 SGHDN and CDR2 FVKESK. This CDR3 contains 17 residues. The V gene end was trimmed by 4 bases and the J gene end by 2 bases; junction bases not matched to a gene: 4.

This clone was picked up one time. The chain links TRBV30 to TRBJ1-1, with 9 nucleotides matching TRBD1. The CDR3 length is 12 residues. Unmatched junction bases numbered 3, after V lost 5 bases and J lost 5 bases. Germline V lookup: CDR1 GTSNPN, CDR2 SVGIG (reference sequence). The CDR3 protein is CAWGTGRTEAFF. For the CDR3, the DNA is TGTGCCTGGGGGACAGGGAGAACTGAAGCTTTCTTT.

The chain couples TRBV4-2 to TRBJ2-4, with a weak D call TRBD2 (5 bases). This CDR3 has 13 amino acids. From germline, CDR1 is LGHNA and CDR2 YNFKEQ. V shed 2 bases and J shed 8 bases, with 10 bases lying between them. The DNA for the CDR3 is TGTGCCAGCAGCCAATCCCCGAGGGACATTCAGTACTTC. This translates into CASSQSPRDIQYF.

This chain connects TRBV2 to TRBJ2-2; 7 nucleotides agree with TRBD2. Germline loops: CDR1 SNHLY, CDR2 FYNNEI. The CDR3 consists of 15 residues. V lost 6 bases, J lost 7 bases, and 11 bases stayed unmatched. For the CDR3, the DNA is TGTGCCAGCAGCCAACTGGGGGGAGGGAGCGGGGAGCTGTTTTTT. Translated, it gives CASSQLGGGSGELFF.

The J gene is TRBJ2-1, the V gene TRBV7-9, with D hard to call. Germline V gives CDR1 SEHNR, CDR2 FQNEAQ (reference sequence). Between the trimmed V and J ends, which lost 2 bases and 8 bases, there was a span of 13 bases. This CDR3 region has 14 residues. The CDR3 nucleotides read TGTGCCAGCAGCTTATTATCCTACACGGATGAGCAGTTCTTC. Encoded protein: CASSLLSYTDEQFF. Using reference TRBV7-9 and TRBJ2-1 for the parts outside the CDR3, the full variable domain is DTGVSQNPRHKITKRGQNVTFRCDPISEHNRLYWYRQTLGQGPEFLTYFQNEAQLEKSRLLSDRFSAERPKGSFSTLEIQRTEQGDSAMYLCASSLLSYTDEQFFGPGTRLTVL.

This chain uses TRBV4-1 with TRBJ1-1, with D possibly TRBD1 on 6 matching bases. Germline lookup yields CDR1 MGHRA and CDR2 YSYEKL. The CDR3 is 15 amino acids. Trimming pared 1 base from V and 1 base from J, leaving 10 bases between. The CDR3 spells CASSQAPDRNTEAFF. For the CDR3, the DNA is TGCGCCAGCAGCCAAGCACCGGACAGGAACACTGAAGCTTTCTTT.

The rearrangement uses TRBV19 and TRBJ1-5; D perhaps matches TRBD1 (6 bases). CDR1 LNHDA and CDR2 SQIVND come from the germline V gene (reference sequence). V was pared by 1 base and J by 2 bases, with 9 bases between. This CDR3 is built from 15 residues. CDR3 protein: CASSIGTVGNQPQHF. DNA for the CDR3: TGTGCCAGTAGTATAGGGACAGTTGGCAATCAGCCCCAGCATTTT. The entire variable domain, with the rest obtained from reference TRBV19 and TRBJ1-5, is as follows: DGGITQSPKYLFRKEGQNVTLSCEQNLNHDAMYWYRQDPGQGLRLIYYSQIVNDFQKGDIAEGYSVSREKKESFPLTVTSAQKNPTAFYLCASSIGTVGNQPQHFGDGTRLSIL.